This entry lists 23 T cell receptor beta chains sequenced from one sample in a study of T cell repertoires in cytomegalovirus infection. TCRdb re-called the reads through MiXCR, storing one row per CDR3 protein. The table includes under 300,000 distinct CDR3 sequences, approximately 13% detected once. Sequenced: PBMCs. The receptor source for this set is a human donor in good health (CMV status not recorded). Some clones in this sample may be carry-over from other donors' samples.

The chain couples TRBV7-2 to TRBJ2-7; D not resolved. Between the trimmed V and J ends, which lost 3 bases and 2 bases, there was a span of 11 bases. Germline CDR1 is SGHTA and CDR2 is FQGNSA. The CDR3 has 14 residues. CDR3 in amino acids: CASSFDTATYEQYF. CDR3 coding DNA: TGTGCCAGCAGCTTTGATACAGCGACCTACGAGCAGTACTTC.

The V gene is TRBV20-1, the J gene TRBJ1-5; TRBD1 matches 8 bases. The CDR3 is 15 residues long. V lost 4 bases to trimming and J lost 3 bases; unmatched junction nucleotides: 8. Germline V gives CDR1 DFQATT, CDR2 SNEGSKA (reference sequence). The CDR3 nucleotides are TGCAGTGCTACCAGGTCGACAGGGGACAATCAGCCCCAGCATTTT. It is translated as CSATRSTGDNQPQHF.

This clonotype was seen repeatedly, ten times or more. The chain employs TRBV7-2 and TRBJ2-5; a possible D gene is TRBD1 (5 bases). Germline-derived CDR1 and CDR2 are SGHTA and FQGNSA. V was trimmed by 3 bases and J by 0 bases, leaving 8 bases between them. This CDR3 region has 14 residues. CDR3 nucleotide sequence: TGTGCCAGCAGCTTGGTACAGGACCAAGAGACCCAGTACTTC. Protein product: CASSLVQDQETQYF.

This clonotype has only a few counts. This chain connects TRBV4-1 to TRBJ1-1; weak D call: TRBD1 (6 bases). The CDR3 extends over 14 amino acids. CDR1 is MGHRA, CDR2 YSYEKL, per germline. With 3 bases removed from V and 1 base from J, the gap between germline ends came to 9 bases. The CDR3 spells CASSHLQGNTEAFF. In DNA form, the CDR3 reads TGCGCCAGCAGCCACCTACAGGGGAACACTGAAGCTTTCTTT.

This clonotype was counted many times. The chain links TRBV7-2 to TRBJ2-5; no clear D. This CDR3 is 13 amino acids long. With 4 bases removed from V and 5 bases from J, the gap between germline ends came to 11 bases. Germline V gene lookup returns CDR1 SGHTA and CDR2 FQGNSA. CDR3 protein: CASSSPIVETQYF. The CDR3 nucleotides read TGTGCCAGCAGCTCACCGATCGTGGAGACCCAGTACTTC. Complete variable domain (other parts from reference TRBV7-2 and TRBJ2-5): GAGVSQSPSNKVTEKGKDVELRCDPISGHTALYWYRQSLGQGLEFLIYFQGNSAPDKSGLPSDRFSAERTGGSVSTLTIQRTQQEDSAVYLCASSSPIVETQYFGPGTRLLVL.

The J gene is TRBJ1-2, the V gene TRBV29-1, with D tentatively TRBD1 (5 bases). Trimming stripped 8 bases from V and 8 bases from J, with 18 bases between. The V gene's germline CDR1 is SQVTM and CDR2 ANQGSEA. CDR3 length: 12 amino acids. CDR3 DNA sequence: TGCAGCTGCAAATCTTCGGGGGAAGGCTACACCTTC. This gives the protein CSCKSSGEGYTF. Full variable domain (rest looked up from reference TRBV29-1 and TRBJ1-2): SAVISQKPSRDICQRGTSLTIQCQVDSQVTMMFWYRQQPGQSLTLIATANQGSEATYESGFVIDKFPISRPNLTFSTLTVSNMSPEDSSIYLCSCKSSGEGYTFGSGTRLTVV.

This clonotype was counted a few times. The chain combines TRBV27 with TRBJ1-1, with no clear D. CDR1 and CDR2 (germline): MNHEY, SMNVEV (reference sequence). This CDR3 region has 15 residues. V was trimmed by 0 bases and J by 0 bases, leaving 8 bases between them. This chain's CDR3 is CASSLSSIMNTEAFF. In DNA, the CDR3 is TGTGCCAGCAGTTTATCGAGCATCATGAACACTGAAGCTTTCTTT.

The chain has TRBV6-2 or TRBV6-3 and TRBJ1-6; D ambiguous. Germline CDR1 is MNHEY and CDR2 is SVGEGT. V shed 6 bases and J shed 7 bases, with 16 bases lying between them. The CDR3 has 15 amino acids. The CDR3 DNA reads TGTGCCAGCAGACCCTGGGAACGGGGAAATTCACCCCTCCACTTT. This encodes CASRPWERGNSPLHF.

Ten or more counts support this clonotype. V gene TRBV7-9 combines with J gene TRBJ2-1, with 9 bases fitting TRBD2. After removal of 0 bases from V and 8 bases from J, the junction contained 5 bases not matched to a gene. From germline, CDR1 is SEHNR and CDR2 FQNEAQ (reference sequence). This CDR3 has 15 residues. The CDR3, as DNA: TGTGCCAGCAGCTTAGCGGCGGGGGGGCTCGATGAGCAGTTCTTC. Translation gives CASSLAAGGLDEQFF.

At least ten counts were recorded for this clonotype. V gene TRBV7-2 combines with J gene TRBJ2-2; 8 bases line up with TRBD1. Germline V CDR1 and CDR2: SGHTA, FQGNSA. V dropped 3 bases and J dropped 5; count of bases not matched to a gene: 5. The CDR3 covers 15 residues. CDR3 in DNA: TGTGCCAGCAGCTTCGGACAGGGATGGACCGGGGAGCTGTTTTTT. Translating it yields CASSFGQGWTGELFF. The full variable domain, its missing parts supplied by reference TRBV7-2 and TRBJ2-2, is GAGVSQSPSNKVTEKGKDVELRCDPISGHTALYWYRQSLGQGLEFLIYFQGNSAPDKSGLPSDRFSAERTGGSVSTLTIQRTQQEDSAVYLCASSFGQGWTGELFFGEGSRLTVL.

There are many counts of this clonotype. This chain joins TRBV12-3 or TRBV12-4 and TRBJ1-1; D remains ambiguous. The germline V and J ends were trimmed by 3 bases and 12 bases, with 14 bases remaining between them. The CDR3 has 12 amino acids. This chain's CDR3 is CASSFTAVGTFF. As DNA, the CDR3 is TGTGCCAGCAGTTTTACGGCCGTCGGGACTTTCTTT.

This clonotype was seen at least ten times. The chain recombines TRBV7-2 with TRBJ2-3; TRBD2 might be the D (5 bases). Looked up from germline, CDR1 is SGHTA and CDR2 is FQGNSA. V gave up 2 bases and J gave up 0 bases, with 12 bases separating them. The CDR3 contains 16 residues. The CDR3 nucleotides are TGTGCCAGCAGCTTATCGGGAACAGCTAGCACAGATACGCAGTATTTT. Protein sequence: CASSLSGTASTDTQYF.

Ten or more counts support this clonotype. V gene TRBV7-3 combines with J gene TRBJ1-1; D may be TRBD1 (6 bases). Trimming pared 1 base from V and 4 bases from J, leaving 13 bases between. The CDR3 is made up of 15 amino acids. Germline CDR1 SGHTA, CDR2 FQGTGA. The CDR3 nucleotides read TGTGCCAGCAGCTTAAGTGGGGGGGCGCCCACTGAAGCTTTCTTT. This translates into CASSLSGGAPTEAFF.

This clonotype showed up many times. This rearrangement joins TRBV7-2 to TRBJ2-7; TRBD1 agrees at 7 bases. The trim removed 8 bases at V and 3 bases at J, leaving 7 bases unmatched. CDR1 SGHTA and CDR2 FQGNSA come from the germline V gene. The CDR3 is made up of 13 amino acids. The CDR3 nucleotides read TGTGCCAGCGGGTGGACAGGCGGCTACGAGCAGTACTTC. This codes for CASGWTGGYEQYF. Variable domain in full (rest from reference TRBV7-2 and TRBJ2-7): GAGVSQSPSNKVTEKGKDVELRCDPISGHTALYWYRQSLGQGLEFLIYFQGNSAPDKSGLPSDRFSAERTGGSVSTLTIQRTQQEDSAVYLCASGWTGGYEQYFGPGTRLTVT.

This clonotype occurred a few times. V is TRBV12-3 or TRBV12-4 and J is TRBJ2-7; no clear D. CDR3 length equals 14 residues. The V end lost 7 bases, the J end lost 1 base, and 14 bases lay between the germline ends. The CDR3 reads CASNLGGWSYEQYF. The CDR3 DNA sequence: TGTGCCAGCAACCTTGGCGGTTGGTCCTACGAGCAGTACTTC.

Only a few counts were recorded for this clonotype. The chain has TRBV28 and TRBJ2-3, with TRBD2 matching 8 bases. The CDR3 is 13 residues long. CDR1 MDHEN and CDR2 SYDVKM come from the germline V gene. V gave up 6 bases and J gave up 6 bases; unmatched junction bases: 5. CDR3 coding DNA: TGTGCCAGCAGCGGACTAGCCCCCGATACGCAGTATTTT. It is translated as CASSGLAPDTQYF.

This clonotype was seen a handful of times. V gene TRBV29-1 combines with J gene TRBJ1-5, with a possible D match to TRBD1 (5 bases). The CDR3 loop spans 13 amino acids. From germline, CDR1 is SQVTM and CDR2 ANQGSEA. V was trimmed by 4 bases and J by 5 bases, leaving 12 bases between them. CDR3 DNA sequence: TGCAGCGTTGCCGGGGGGGTAGATCAGCCCCAGCATTTT. This encodes CSVAGGVDQPQHF.

This clonotype was found many times. The chain links TRBV4-3 to TRBJ1-6; a possible D gene is TRBD1 (6 bases). CDR1 is LGHNA, CDR2 YSLEER, per germline. The CDR3 length is 18 residues. Trimming took off 0 bases at V and 7 bases at J, with 19 bases between the two ends. The CDR3 loop is CASSQDPDSRSINSPLHF. DNA for the CDR3: TGCGCCAGCAGCCAAGACCCGGACAGCCGAAGTATAAATTCACCCCTCCACTTT.

Concerning this clonotype itself: This may be a read error, as it is one base from a much larger clone. The CDR3 protein is CASGDSGTNNEQFF. CDR3 bases: TGTGCCAGCGGGGACTCCGGGACTAACAATGAGCAGTTCTTC. The chain carries TRBV12-3 or TRBV12-4 and TRBJ2-1; 7 nucleotides match TRBD2. The length of the CDR3 is 14 residues. V dropped 8 bases and J dropped 5; count of bases not matched to a gene: 9.

This clonotype has ten or more counts. CDR3 residues: CASSYSAGGRGDEQFF. The CDR3 DNA follows: TGTGCCAGCAGTTACTCAGCTGGCGGGAGGGGCGATGAGCAGTTCTTC. The chain carries TRBV6-2 or TRBV6-3 and TRBJ2-1; 9 nucleotides line up with TRBD2. Germline CDR1 is MNHEY and CDR2 is SVGEGT. This CDR3 is built from 16 residues. V was clipped by 0 bases and J by 8 bases; unmatched bases: 8.

The rearrangement joins TRBV6-8 to TRBJ1-1; D is ambiguous. The CDR3 is 13 residues long. Germline V gene lookup returns CDR1 MNHGY and CDR2 SAAAGT. Trimming cost V 6 bases and J 4 bases, with 12 bases left between them. For the CDR3, the DNA is TGTGCCAGCAGGGCCGAGAGGAGCACTGAAGCTTTCTTT. This translates into CASRAERSTEAFF.

The sample holds many counts of this clonotype. The rearrangement joins TRBV7-3 to TRBJ2-7, with 11 bases that match TRBD1. Trimming took 4 bases from V and 6 from J; bases not matched to a gene: 8. The CDR3 is 15 residues long. CDR1 and CDR2 (germline): SGHTA, FQGTGA. CDR3 sequence reads: CASSSAGTGGFEQYF. DNA for the CDR3: TGTGCCAGCAGCTCCGCCGGGACAGGGGGGTTCGAGCAGTACTTC.

The V gene is TRBV20-1, the J gene TRBJ1-6, with TRBD1 matching 7 bases. With 3 bases clipped from V and 0 bases from J, the junction kept 5 bases outside the gene matches. CDR1 is DFQATT and CDR2 is SNEGSKA in the germline V gene (reference sequence). The CDR3 extends over 16 amino acids. In nucleotides, the CDR3 is TGCAGTGCTAGGTCGACAGGGAGCTCCTATAATTCACCCCTCCACTTT. Residues: CSARSTGSSYNSPLHF.